The clone carrying this T cell receptor (beta chain) occurred a few times. Its antigen is unknown. The V and J ends lost 3 bases and 5 bases, in that order; junction bases with no gene match: 7. CDR1 and CDR2 from the germline V gene are MDHEN and SYDVKM. This CDR3 comprises 14 residues. This entry belongs to a study of T cells after yellow fever vaccination. Turning to the study itself: Preparation used SMART-Seq v4 Ultra Low Input for the low-cell-number fractions.

TCRdb called the 5' RACE reads again in MiXCR, with one record for every CDR3 protein. The sample lists around 600,000 distinct CDR3 sequences, 9% to 15% occurring once. Findings and caveats of the study: At around 95% for CD4 and approximately 89% for CD8, most primary-vaccination clones showed up again after the booster.

The specimen was PBMCs, collected on the day of the yellow fever booster vaccination. V gene TRBV28 combines with J gene TRBJ2-7; the match to TRBD2 covers 7 bases. This sequence was found in a young man who received the YFV17D yellow fever vaccine. The CDR3 DNA follows: TGTGCCAGCAGTTTCGGCGGGAGTCTTAACGAGCAGTACTTC. Translated, it gives CASSFGGSLNEQYF.